A single sample is the source of the 13 T cell receptor beta chains below, sequenced in a study of OX40 agonist ivuxolimab in advanced cancers. Profiling relied on immunoSEQ multiplex PCR, and the TCRdb table lists in-frame clones only, not all of them. Of roughly 26,000 clones in the sample, 65% to 80% were seen once. The sample in question was CD4+ or CD8+ T cells sorted from blood, obtained in a trial of the OX40 agonist ivuxolimab. The receptors come from an adult with an advanced solid tumor such as melanoma, head and neck, liver or kidney cancer.

Notes on this clone: This same CDR3 is encoded by further DNA sequences in the sample. The rearrangement joins TRBV5-6 to TRBJ2-2; TRBD1 aligns across 7 bases. Germline trimming cut 1 base from V and 5 bases from J; bases unmatched to any gene: 5. The CDR3 spans 15 residues. Per germline, CDR1 SGHDT and CDR2 YYEEEE. CDR3 nucleotide sequence: TGTGCCAGCAGCTTGCCAGGGGGAAGGACCGGGGAGCTGTTTTTT. Encoded protein: CASSLPGGRTGELFF.

This rearrangement joins TRBV7-9 to TRBJ1-6; the match to TRBD1 covers 7 bases. The CDR3 length is 14 residues. V was clipped by 1 base and J by 15 bases; unmatched bases: 9. Germline-derived CDR1 and CDR2 are SEHNR and FQNEAQ (reference sequence). The CDR3 nucleotides read TGTGCCAGCAGCTTAGGCGGGACAGATCTTCACCTCCACTTT. Translation: CASSLGGTDLHLHF.

This sequence joins TRBV11-2 and TRBJ2-3, with D unclear. The ends were cut back, 8 bases at V and 2 bases at J, with 20 bases in the middle. Germline V gives CDR1 SGHAT, CDR2 FQNNGV. CDR3 length equals 16 residues. The CDR3 loop is CASQRFGRTLTDTQYF. DNA of the CDR3: TGTGCCAGCCAAAGATTCGGCAGGACCCTCACAGATACGCAGTATTTT. Complete variable domain (other parts from reference TRBV11-2 and TRBJ2-3): EAGVAQSPRYKIIEKRQSVAFWCNPISGHATLYWYQQILGQGPKLLIQFQNNGVVDDSQLPKDRFSAERLKGVDSTLKIQPAKLEDSAVYLCASQRFGRTLTDTQYFGPGTRLTVL.

This clone was found once. CDR3 region: CASSSGGLNEKLFF. DNA of the CDR3: TGTGCCAGCAGTTCAGGGGGGCTTAATGAAAAACTGTTTTTT. This rearrangement joins TRBV6-6 to TRBJ1-4, with 7 bases identical to TRBD1. The CDR3 extends over 14 amino acids. With 4 bases clipped from V and 4 bases from J, the junction kept 3 bases outside the gene matches. Looked up from germline, CDR1 is MNHNY and CDR2 is SVGAGI (reference sequence).

The rearrangement uses TRBV6-6 and TRBJ2-2; 7 bases are a match to TRBD1. This CDR3 has 15 amino acids. Germline-derived CDR1 and CDR2 are MNHNY and SVGAGI (reference sequence). J gave up 0 bases and V 7 bases, and 5 bases lay outside the gene matches. The CDR3 loop reads CASKDRSSNTGELFF. In nucleotides, the CDR3 is TGTGCCAGCAAGGACAGGTCTTCGAACACCGGGGAGCTGTTTTTT.

The chain uses TRBV7-6 and TRBJ2-3, with 11 bases that match TRBD1. From germline, CDR1 is SGHVS and CDR2 FNYEAQ. This CDR3 contains 17 residues. V lost 4 bases, J lost 7 bases, and 13 bases stayed unmatched. CDR3 DNA: TGTGCCAGCAGCTCTTCTGGGACAGGGGGACCTAAATATACGCAGTATTTT. Its protein is CASSSSGTGGPKYTQYF. The whole variable domain, filled in from reference TRBV7-6 and TRBJ2-3, reads GAGVSQSPRYKVTKRGQDVALRCDPISGHVSLYWYRQALGQGPEFLTYFNYEAQQDKSGLPNDRFSAERPEGSISTLTIQRTEQRDSAMYRCASSSSGTGGPKYTQYFGPGTRLTVL.

Only one count was recorded for this clone. The rearrangement links TRBV7-3 to TRBJ1-1, with TRBD1 as a possible D gene (6 bases). The CDR3 sequence is 15 residues long. Germline lookup yields CDR1 SGHTA and CDR2 FQGTGA. V gave up 0 bases and J gave up 5 bases, with 13 bases separating them. This CDR3 is CASSLTPGEGTEAFF. The CDR3 DNA is TGTGCCAGCAGCTTAACGCCAGGGGAAGGTACTGAAGCTTTCTTT.

The chain carries TRBV5-1 and TRBJ2-7, with TRBD2 matching over 9 bases. After removal of 1 base from V and 1 base from J, the junction contained 3 bases not matched to a gene. The CDR3 spans 15 residues. Germline CDR1 is SGHRS and CDR2 is YFSETQ. CDR3 coding DNA: TGCGCCAGCAGCTTGATCCTAGCGGGGTCCTACGAGCAGTACTTC. Translating it yields CASSLILAGSYEQYF.

This sequence joins TRBV6-5 and TRBJ1-5; D unresolved. The germline V and J ends were trimmed by 6 bases and 1 base, with 13 bases remaining between them. The CDR3 length is 15 residues. CDR1 and CDR2 (germline): MNHEY, SVGAGI. Here the CDR3 DNA reads TGTGCCAGCAGGCTAGAGGCTAGGAGCAATCAGCCCCAGCATTTT. Amino acid sequence: CASRLEARSNQPQHF.

This chain connects TRBV7-2 to TRBJ1-2; D is uncertain. V was clipped by 0 bases and J by 2 bases, with 4 bases between them. This CDR3 is built from 13 residues. Germline V gene sequence: CDR1 SGHTA, CDR2 FQGNSA. The CDR3 protein is CASSLAKNYGYTF. CDR3 nucleotides: TGTGCCAGCAGCTTAGCCAAGAACTATGGCTACACCTTC.

This sequence joins TRBV5-1 and TRBJ1-2; unclear D gene. CDR1 is SGHRS and CDR2 is YFSETQ in the germline V gene. This CDR3 has 15 residues. V was clipped by 0 bases and J by 2 bases, with 11 bases between them. The CDR3 loop reads CASSLDMDPNYGYTF. The CDR3 coding sequence is TGCGCCAGCAGCTTGGATATGGACCCCAACTATGGCTACACCTTC.

The chain employs TRBV5-1 and TRBJ1-2; the D gene is possibly TRBD1 (6 bases). The length of the CDR3 is 13 residues. V was cut by 7 bases and J by 3 bases, with 13 bases left in between. The germline V gene has CDR1 SGHRS and CDR2 YFSETQ. Here the CDR3 DNA reads TGCGCCAGCGGCGGCAGGGGTGACTATGGCTACACCTTC. Translation gives CASGGRGDYGYTF.

The chain has TRBV11-2 and TRBJ2-3; D is possibly TRBD1 (6 bases). V lost 0 bases to trimming and J lost 1 base, with 11 bases between them. The CDR3 has 16 residues. Germline values: CDR1 SGHAT, CDR2 FQNNGV. The CDR3 bases are TGTGCCAGCAGCTTAGAAGGGGCAGGGGGCACAGATACGCAGTATTTT. This gives the protein CASSLEGAGGTDTQYF.